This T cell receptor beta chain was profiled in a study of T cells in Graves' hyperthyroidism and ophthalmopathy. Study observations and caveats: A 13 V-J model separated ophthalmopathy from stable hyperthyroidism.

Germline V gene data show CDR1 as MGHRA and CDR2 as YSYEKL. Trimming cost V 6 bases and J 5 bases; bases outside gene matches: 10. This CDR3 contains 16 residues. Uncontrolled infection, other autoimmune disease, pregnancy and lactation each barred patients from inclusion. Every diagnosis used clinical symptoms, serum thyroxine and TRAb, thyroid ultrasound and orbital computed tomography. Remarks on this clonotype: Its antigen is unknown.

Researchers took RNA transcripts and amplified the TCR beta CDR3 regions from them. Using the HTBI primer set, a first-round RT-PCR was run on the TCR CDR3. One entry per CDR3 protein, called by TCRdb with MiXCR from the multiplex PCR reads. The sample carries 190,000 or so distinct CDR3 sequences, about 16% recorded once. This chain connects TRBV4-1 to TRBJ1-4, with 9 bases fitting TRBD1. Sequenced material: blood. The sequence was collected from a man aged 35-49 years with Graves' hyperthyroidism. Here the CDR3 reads CASRQNLGTGNEKLFF. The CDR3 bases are TGCGCCAGCAGGCAAAACCTCGGGACAGGGAATGAAAAACTGTTTTTT.